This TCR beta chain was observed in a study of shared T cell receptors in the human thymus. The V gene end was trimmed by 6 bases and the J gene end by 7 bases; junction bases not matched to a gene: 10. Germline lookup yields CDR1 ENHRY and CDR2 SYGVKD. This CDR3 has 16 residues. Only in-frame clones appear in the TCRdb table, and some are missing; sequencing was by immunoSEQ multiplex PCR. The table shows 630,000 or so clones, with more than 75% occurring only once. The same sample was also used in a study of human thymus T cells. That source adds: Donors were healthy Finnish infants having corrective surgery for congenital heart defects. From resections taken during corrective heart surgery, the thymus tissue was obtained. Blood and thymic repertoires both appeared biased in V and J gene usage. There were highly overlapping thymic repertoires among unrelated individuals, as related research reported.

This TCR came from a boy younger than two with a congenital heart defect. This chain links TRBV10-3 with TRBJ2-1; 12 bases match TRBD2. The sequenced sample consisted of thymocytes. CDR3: CAIRNKTSGGVNEQFF. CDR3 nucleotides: TGTGCCATCAGAAACAAGACTAGCGGGGGAGTTAATGAGCAGTTCTTC.